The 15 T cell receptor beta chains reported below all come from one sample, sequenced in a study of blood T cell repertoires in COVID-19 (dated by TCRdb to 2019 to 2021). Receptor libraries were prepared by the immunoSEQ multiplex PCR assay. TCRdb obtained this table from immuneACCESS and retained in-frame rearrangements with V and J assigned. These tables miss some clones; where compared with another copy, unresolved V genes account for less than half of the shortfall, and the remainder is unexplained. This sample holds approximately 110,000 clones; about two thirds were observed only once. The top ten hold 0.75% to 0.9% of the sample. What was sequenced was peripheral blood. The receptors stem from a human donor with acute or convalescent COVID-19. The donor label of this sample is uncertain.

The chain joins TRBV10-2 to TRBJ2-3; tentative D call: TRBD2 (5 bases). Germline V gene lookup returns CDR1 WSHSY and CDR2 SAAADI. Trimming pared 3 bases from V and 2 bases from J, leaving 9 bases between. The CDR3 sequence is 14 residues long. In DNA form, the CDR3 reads TGCGCCAGCAGTGACCCGGGAAACACAGATACGCAGTATTTT. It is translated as CASSDPGNTDTQYF.

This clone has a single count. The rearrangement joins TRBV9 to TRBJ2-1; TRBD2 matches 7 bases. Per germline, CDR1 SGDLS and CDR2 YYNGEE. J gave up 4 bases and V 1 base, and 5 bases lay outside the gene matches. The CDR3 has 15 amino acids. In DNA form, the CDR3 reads TGTGCCAGCAGCGTACGAAGCGGGGCGTACAATGAGCAGTTCTTC. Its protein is CASSVRSGAYNEQFF.

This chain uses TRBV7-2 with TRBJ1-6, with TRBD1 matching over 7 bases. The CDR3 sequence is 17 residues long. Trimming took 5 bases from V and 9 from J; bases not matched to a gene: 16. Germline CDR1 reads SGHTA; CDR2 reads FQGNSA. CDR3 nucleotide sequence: TGTGCCAGCAGCCCAACCCCTGGACAGGCGCGAAGTTCACCCCTCCACTTT. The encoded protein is CASSPTPGQARSSPLHF.

The CDR3 protein is CASTQVGGQLGYTF. The CDR3 DNA reads TGCGCCAGCACCCAGGTCGGGGGGCAGTTGGGCTACACCTTC. The chain joins TRBV5-1 to TRBJ1-2, with a tentative D call TRBD1 (6 bases). Germline CDR1 reads SGHRS; CDR2 reads YFSETQ. V was trimmed by 6 bases and J by 8 bases, leaving 20 bases between them. The CDR3 length is 14 residues.

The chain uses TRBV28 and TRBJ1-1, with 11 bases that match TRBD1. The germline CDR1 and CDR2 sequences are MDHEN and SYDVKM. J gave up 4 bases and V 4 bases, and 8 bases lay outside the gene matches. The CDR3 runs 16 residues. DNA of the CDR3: TGTGCCAGCAGTTCCTTTTCCGGGACAGGGGGCACTGAAGCTTTCTTT. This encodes CASSSFSGTGGTEAFF.

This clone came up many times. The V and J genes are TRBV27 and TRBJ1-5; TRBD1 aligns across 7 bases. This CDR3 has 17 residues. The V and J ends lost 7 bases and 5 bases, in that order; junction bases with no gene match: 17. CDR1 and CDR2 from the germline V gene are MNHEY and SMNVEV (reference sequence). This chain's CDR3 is CASTMREAGGFYQPQHF. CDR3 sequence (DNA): TGTGCCAGCACGATGAGAGAGGCAGGGGGTTTCTATCAGCCCCAGCATTTT.

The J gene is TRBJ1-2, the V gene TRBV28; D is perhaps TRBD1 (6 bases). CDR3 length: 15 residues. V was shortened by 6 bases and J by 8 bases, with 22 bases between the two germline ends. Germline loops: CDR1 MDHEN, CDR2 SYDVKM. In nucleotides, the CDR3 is TGTGCCAGCAGCCTACCTGGGACACCTGAGGGGGGCTACACCTTC. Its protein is CASSLPGTPEGGYTF.

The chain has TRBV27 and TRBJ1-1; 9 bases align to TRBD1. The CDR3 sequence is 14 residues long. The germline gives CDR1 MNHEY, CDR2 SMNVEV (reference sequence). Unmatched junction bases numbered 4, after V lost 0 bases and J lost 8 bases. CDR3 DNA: TGTGCCAGCAGTTTATCGACGGACAGGGGAGAAGCTTTCTTT. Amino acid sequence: CASSLSTDRGEAFF.

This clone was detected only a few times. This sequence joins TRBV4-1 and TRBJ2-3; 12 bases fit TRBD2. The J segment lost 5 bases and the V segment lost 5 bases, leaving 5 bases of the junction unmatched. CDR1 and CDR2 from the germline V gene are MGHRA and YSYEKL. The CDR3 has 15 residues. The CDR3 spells CASSSRLAGEDTQYF. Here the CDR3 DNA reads TGCGCCAGCAGCTCAAGACTAGCGGGGGAAGATACGCAGTATTTT.

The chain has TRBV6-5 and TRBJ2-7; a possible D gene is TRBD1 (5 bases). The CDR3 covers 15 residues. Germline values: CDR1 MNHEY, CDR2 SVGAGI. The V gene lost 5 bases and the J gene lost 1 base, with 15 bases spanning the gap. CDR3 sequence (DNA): TGTGCCAGCAGTAAACAGGTTTCCCCTTCCTACGAGCAGTACTTC. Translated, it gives CASSKQVSPSYEQYF.

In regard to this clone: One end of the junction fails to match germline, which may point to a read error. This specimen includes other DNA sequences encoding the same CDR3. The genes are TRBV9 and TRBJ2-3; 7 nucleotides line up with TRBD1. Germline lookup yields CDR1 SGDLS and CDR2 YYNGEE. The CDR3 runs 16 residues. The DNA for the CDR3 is TGTGCCAGCAGCGGAGAAGGGGGCGCGGGTACAGATACGCAATATTTT. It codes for CASSGEGGAGTDTQYF. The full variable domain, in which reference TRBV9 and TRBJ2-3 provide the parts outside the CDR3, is DSGVTQTPKHLITATGQRVTLRCSPRSGDLSVYWYQQSLDQGLQFLIQYYNGEERAKGNILERFSAQQFPDLHSELNLSSLELGDSALYFCASSGEGGAGTDTQYFGPGTRLTVL.

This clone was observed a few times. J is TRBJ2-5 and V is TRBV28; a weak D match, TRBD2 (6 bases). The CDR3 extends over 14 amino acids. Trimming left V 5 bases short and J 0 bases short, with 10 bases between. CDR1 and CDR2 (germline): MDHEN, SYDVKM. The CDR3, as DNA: TGTGCCAGCAGTCTGGGGGGAAACCAAGAGACCCAGTACTTC. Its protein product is CASSLGGNQETQYF.

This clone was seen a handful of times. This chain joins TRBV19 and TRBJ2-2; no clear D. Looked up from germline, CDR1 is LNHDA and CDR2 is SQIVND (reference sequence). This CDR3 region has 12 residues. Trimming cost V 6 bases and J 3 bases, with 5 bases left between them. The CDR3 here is CASSYHTGELFF. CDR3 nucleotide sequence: TGTGCCAGTAGCTACCACACCGGGGAGCTGTTTTTT.

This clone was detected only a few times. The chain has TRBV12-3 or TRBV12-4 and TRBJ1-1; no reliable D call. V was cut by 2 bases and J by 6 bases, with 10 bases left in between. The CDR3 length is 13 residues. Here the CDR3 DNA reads TGTGCCAGCAGTTTAAACTCGGACTCTGAAGCTTTCTTT. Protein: CASSLNSDSEAFF.

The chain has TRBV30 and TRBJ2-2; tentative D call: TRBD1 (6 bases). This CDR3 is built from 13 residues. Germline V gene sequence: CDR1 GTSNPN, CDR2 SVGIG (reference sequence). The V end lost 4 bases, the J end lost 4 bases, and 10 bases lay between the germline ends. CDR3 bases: TGTGCCTGGATAGGCAGGGGCACCGGGGAGCTGTTTTTT. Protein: CAWIGRGTGELFF.